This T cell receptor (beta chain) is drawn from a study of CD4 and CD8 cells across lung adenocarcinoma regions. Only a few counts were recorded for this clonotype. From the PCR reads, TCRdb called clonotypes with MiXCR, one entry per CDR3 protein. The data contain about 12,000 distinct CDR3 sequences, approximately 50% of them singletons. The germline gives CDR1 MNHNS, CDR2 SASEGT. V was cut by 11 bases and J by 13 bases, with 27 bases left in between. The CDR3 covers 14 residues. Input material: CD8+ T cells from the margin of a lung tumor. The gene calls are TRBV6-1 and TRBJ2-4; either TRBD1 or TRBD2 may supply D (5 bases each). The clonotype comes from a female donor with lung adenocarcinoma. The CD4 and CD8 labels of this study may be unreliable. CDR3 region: CAGPGRGAKNTQYF. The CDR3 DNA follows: TGTGCCGGCCCGGGGCGAGGGGCCAAAAACACGCAGTACTTC.